Shown below are 25 T cell receptor beta chains from a single sample sequenced in a study of T cell responses to AZD1222 COVID-19 vaccine (dated by TCRdb to about 2021). Library method: the immunoSEQ multiplex PCR assay. The source is immuneACCESS, and TCRdb retained only in-frame sequences with V and J called. Part of the clones is not carried over; for the studies checked, unresolved V genes explain less than half of this, and the remainder is unexplained. Counted in this sample were about 150,000 clones; approximately 90% of them appeared once. Approximately 7.2% of the sample comes from the top ten. Per the publication, the time point label means: sample from adult after SARS-CoV-2 infection, after symptom onset. The sequenced sample was peripheral blood, obtained after recovery from COVID-19. The receptors here all came from an adult who had recovered from COVID-19.

The V call is TRBV15, the J call TRBJ1-4; unclear D gene. The V gene's germline CDR1 is LNHNV and CDR2 YYDKDF (reference sequence). This CDR3 is 13 amino acids long. V was trimmed by 3 bases and J by 4 bases, leaving 6 bases between them. DNA for the CDR3: TGTGCCACCAGCAGGGAACTTAATGAAAAACTGTTTTTT. It codes for CATSRELNEKLFF.

The chain combines TRBV28 with TRBJ2-7, with D unclear. CDR1 MDHEN and CDR2 SYDVKM come from the germline V gene. The CDR3 consists of 13 residues. V shed 1 base and J shed 9 bases, with 13 bases lying between them. CDR3 nucleotides: TGTGCCAGCAGTTTATTAAGGCCGGGCGGGCAGTACTTC. It yields the protein CASSLLRPGGQYF.

This chain uses TRBV2 with TRBJ2-1, with 9 bases that match TRBD2. V gave up 2 bases and J gave up 4 bases; unmatched junction bases: 12. Germline V CDR1 and CDR2: SNHLY, FYNNEI. CDR3 length equals 18 residues. CDR3 DNA: TGTGCCAGCAGTGAATCAATGGGTGGAAGCGGGGGGTACAATGAGCAGTTCTTC. It translates to CASSESMGGSGGYNEQFF.

The rearrangement joins TRBV11-2 to TRBJ1-2, with D possibly TRBD1 on 5 matching bases. V lost 6 bases to trimming and J lost 3 bases, with 11 bases between them. Germline V gene sequence: CDR1 SGHAT, CDR2 FQNNGV. CDR3 length: 13 residues. This chain's CDR3 is CASRPGSYYGYTF. CDR3 nucleotide sequence: TGTGCCAGCAGACCAGGGAGCTACTATGGCTACACCTTC.

The rearrangement joins TRBV6-5 to TRBJ2-7; D ambiguous. Germline values: CDR1 MNHEY, CDR2 SVGAGI. This CDR3 is 12 amino acids long. The V gene lost 11 bases and the J gene lost 0 bases, with 11 bases spanning the gap. CDR3 coding DNA: TGTGCCGTCAAGGGCTTCTCCTACGAGCAGTACTTC. Protein product: CAVKGFSYEQYF.

The chain links TRBV27 to TRBJ2-3; no definite D call. Germline V gene sequence: CDR1 MNHEY, CDR2 SMNVEV (reference sequence). V dropped 6 bases and J dropped 6 bases, with 16 bases sitting between them. The CDR3 length is 14 residues. The CDR3 DNA sequence: TGTGCCAGCAGCCCCGAAGTATTAGTGGATACGCAGTATTTT. Translating it yields CASSPEVLVDTQYF.

This clone was counted a single time. The V call is TRBV6-1, the J call TRBJ1-5, with a possible D match to TRBD1 (6 bases). Germline loops: CDR1 MNHNS, CDR2 SASEGT. CDR3 size: 14 residues. The V gene lost 2 bases and the J gene lost 7 bases, with 12 bases spanning the gap. CDR3 region: CASSERGGGQPQHF. CDR3 bases: TGTGCCAGCAGTGAAAGAGGGGGGGGACAGCCCCAGCATTTT.

This rearrangement joins TRBV25-1 to TRBJ2-7; D is possibly TRBD1 (6 bases). CDR3 length equals 14 residues. Germline CDR1 and CDR2: MGHDK and SYGVNS. Trimming left V 4 bases short and J 3 bases short, with 13 bases between. The CDR3 reads CASSASTGFYEQYF. The CDR3 DNA reads TGTGCCAGCAGTGCCAGTACAGGGTTCTACGAGCAGTACTTC.

The rearrangement links TRBV5-4 to TRBJ2-2, with TRBD2 as a possible D gene (6 bases). This CDR3 spans 16 amino acids. Germline-derived CDR1 and CDR2 are SGHNT and YYREEE (reference sequence). The V and J ends lost 3 bases and 4 bases respectively, with 16 bases between them. In nucleotides, the CDR3 is TGTGCCAGCAGCTCACCACCGGGACTGAGCACCGGGGAGCTGTTTTTT. Translating gives CASSSPPGLSTGELFF.

This rearrangement joins TRBV6-5 to TRBJ2-2, with TRBD2 as a possible D gene (5 bases). Trimming shortened V by 6 bases and J by 4 bases, and 12 bases separated the two germline ends. The V gene's germline CDR1 is MNHEY and CDR2 SVGAGI. CDR3 size: 14 residues. The CDR3 nucleotides read TGTGCCAGCAGAGGGAATGAGGGCACCGGGGAGCTGTTTTTT. It yields the protein CASRGNEGTGELFF.

V gene TRBV7-3 combines with J gene TRBJ2-1; no clear D. V shed 5 bases and J shed 3 bases, with 11 bases lying between them. The CDR3 has 14 residues. Germline V CDR1 and CDR2: SGHTA, FQGTGA. For the CDR3, the DNA is TGTGCCAGCAGCCCTAGGCTGGACTACAATGAGCAGTTCTTC. It codes for CASSPRLDYNEQFF.

This chain joins TRBV4-1 and TRBJ2-7; tentatively, D is TRBD2 (5 bases). CDR1 and CDR2 (germline): MGHRA, YSYEKL. V was pared by 1 base and J by 7 bases, with 11 bases between. This CDR3 contains 13 residues. The CDR3 nucleotides are TGCGCCAGCAGCCAAGGAGGGTTTCCGGAGCAGTACTTC. It codes for CASSQGGFPEQYF.

The genes are TRBV25-1 and TRBJ1-4; D gene uncertain. CDR1 and CDR2 (germline): MGHDK, SYGVNS. The CDR3 length is 15 residues. Deletions cut 2 bases from V and 8 bases from J, with 15 bases between. CDR3 sequence: CASSERDRPGEKLFF. CDR3 bases: TGTGCCAGCAGTGAAAGAGATCGGCCGGGGGAAAAACTGTTTTTT.

Here the CDR3 reads CASSTLGQLYNEQFF. The DNA of the CDR3 is TGTGCCAGCAGCACTCTGGGGCAGTTATACAATGAGCAGTTCTTC. The chain is built from TRBV25-1 and TRBJ2-1; TRBD1 is a possible D gene (5 bases). The CDR3 is 15 residues long. CDR1 and CDR2 from the germline V gene are MGHDK and SYGVNS. V lost 6 bases, J lost 4 bases, and 16 bases lay in between.

The genes are TRBV9 and TRBJ1-2, with 7 bases lining up with TRBD1. The length of the CDR3 is 21 residues. CDR1 and CDR2 (germline): SGDLS, YYNGEE. Trimming cost V 0 bases and J 9 bases; bases outside gene matches: 29. The CDR3 reads CASSVGIGSSGTEEPNQSYTF. The CDR3 DNA follows: TGTGCCAGCAGCGTAGGTATCGGAAGTTCCGGGACAGAAGAACCCAACCAAAGCTACACCTTC.

This CDR3 is CASSLGGQVPRELFF. Written as DNA, the CDR3 is TGTGCCAGCAGCCTTGGCGGCCAGGTCCCGAGGGAGCTGTTTTTT. This chain joins TRBV9 and TRBJ2-2, with D unclear. CDR3 length equals 15 residues. The V gene lost 4 bases and the J gene lost 9 bases, with 19 bases spanning the gap. Germline V lookup: CDR1 SGDLS, CDR2 YYNGEE.

The V gene is TRBV5-4, the J gene TRBJ2-7; 11 positions agree with TRBD2. The CDR3 totals 14 residues. V trimming: 9 bases; J trimming: 0 bases; junction bases outside the gene matches: 5. Per germline, CDR1 SGHNT and CDR2 YYREEE (reference sequence). CDR3 sequence reads: CATSTSGASYEQYF. CDR3 in DNA: TGTGCCACCTCGACTAGCGGGGCCTCCTACGAGCAGTACTTC. Looking up the rest from reference TRBV5-4 and TRBJ2-7 gives the full variable domain: ETGVTQSPTHLIKTRGQQVTLRCSSQSGHNTVSWYQQALGQGPQFIFQYYREEENGRGNFPPRFSGLQFPNYSSELNVNALELDDSALYLCATSTSGASYEQYFGPGTRLTVT.

The J gene is TRBJ1-3, the V gene TRBV4-3; possible D gene TRBD1, 6 bases. Trimming took off 4 bases at V and 7 bases at J, with 17 bases between the two ends. Germline V lookup: CDR1 LGHNA, CDR2 YSLEER. The CDR3 extends over 15 amino acids. CDR3 sequence (DNA): TGCGCCAGCAGCCTTCACCGGGGGGCAGGGAACACCATATATTTT. Encoded protein: CASSLHRGAGNTIYF.

CDR3 residues: CASSFAPADTDTQYF. CDR3 DNA: TGTGCCAGCAGCTTCGCCCCAGCGGACACAGATACGCAGTATTTT. The V gene is TRBV9, the J gene TRBJ2-3, with D perhaps matching TRBD2 (5 bases). The CDR3 is 15 amino acids. V was trimmed by 4 bases and J by 2 bases, leaving 14 bases between them. Germline V CDR1 and CDR2: SGDLS, YYNGEE. Complete variable domain (other parts from reference TRBV9 and TRBJ2-3): DSGVTQTPKHLITATGQRVTLRCSPRSGDLSVYWYQQSLDQGLQFLIQYYNGEERAKGNILERFSAQQFPDLHSELNLSSLELGDSALYFCASSFAPADTDTQYFGPGTRLTVL.

For this clone: Additional DNA sequences in this sample encode the identical CDR3. The V call is TRBV5-1, the J call TRBJ1-2, with D uncertain. The V and J ends lost 0 bases and 10 bases respectively, with 10 bases between them. CDR3 length: 12 amino acids. Germline CDR1 is SGHRS and CDR2 is YFSETQ. CDR3 amino acids: CASSLDASLYTF. The CDR3 coding sequence is TGCGCCAGCAGCTTGGACGCCTCTCTCTACACCTTC.

The chain is built from TRBV5-1 and TRBJ1-4; D is possibly TRBD1 (5 bases). This CDR3 has 15 amino acids. The germline V gene encodes CDR1 SGHRS and CDR2 YFSETQ. Between the trimmed V and J ends, which lost 3 bases and 7 bases, there was a span of 16 bases. CDR3 nucleotides: TGCGCCAGCAGCTCAGCGGGACCTCGGGGTGAAAAACTGTTTTTT. Residues: CASSSAGPRGEKLFF.

The chain links TRBV4-2 to TRBJ1-1; TRBD1 might be the D (5 bases). With 1 base removed from V and 8 bases from J, the gap between germline ends came to 8 bases. This CDR3 has 12 residues. In germline, CDR1 is LGHNA, CDR2 YNFKEQ. Here the CDR3 reads CASSQAKGEAFF. The CDR3 region has the DNA TGTGCCAGCAGCCAAGCCAAGGGGGAAGCTTTCTTT.

This chain connects TRBV6-1 to TRBJ1-5; a possible D gene is TRBD1 (6 bases). The CDR3 covers 12 residues. V lost 8 bases and J 6 bases, leaving 11 bases between the germline ends. Looked up from germline, CDR1 is MNHNS and CDR2 is SASEGT. The chain's CDR3 is CASGGSSQPQHF. The CDR3 bases are TGTGCCAGCGGGGGCAGTAGTCAGCCCCAGCATTTT.

This clone was observed once. CDR3 nucleotides: TGTGCCACCAGTGATAGGGGCAGGGGTGACCAGCCCCAGCATTTT. This codes for CATSDRGRGDQPQHF. The chain uses TRBV24-1 and TRBJ1-5; D possibly corresponds to TRBD1 (6 bases). The germline V gene has CDR1 KGHDR and CDR2 SFDVKD. The CDR3 contains 15 residues. The V end was cut by 3 bases, the J end by 7 bases, with 15 bases between.

This rearrangement joins TRBV4-2 to TRBJ2-7; D call uncertain. The CDR3 contains 15 residues. The germline V gene encodes CDR1 LGHNA and CDR2 YNFKEQ. The V end lost 3 bases, the J end lost 3 bases, and 15 bases lay between the germline ends. The CDR3: CASSQRTELHYEQYF. In DNA form, the CDR3 reads TGTGCCAGCAGCCAGAGGACGGAATTACACTACGAGCAGTACTTC.